This T cell receptor (beta chain) comes out of a study of T cell changes during pregnancy in multiple sclerosis. This CDR3 is built from 13 residues. Germline V gene lookup returns CDR1 MRHNA and CDR2 SNTAGT. V lost 3 bases and J lost 0, with 6 bases in between. Assay used: immunoSEQ multiplex PCR; TCRdb lists only in-frame clones, some missing. The sample holds under 40,000 clones, 85% to 95% seen once. This TCR came from a female donor with multiple sclerosis, enrolled in a pregnancy study. The material sequenced was CD8+ T cells from peripheral blood mononuclear cells, taken in the third trimester of pregnancy. The chain carries TRBV6-4 and TRBJ2-7; D call uncertain. The CDR3 protein is CASSEEFSYEQYF. The CDR3 region has the DNA TGTGCCAGCAGTGAAGAGTTCTCCTACGAGCAGTACTTC.